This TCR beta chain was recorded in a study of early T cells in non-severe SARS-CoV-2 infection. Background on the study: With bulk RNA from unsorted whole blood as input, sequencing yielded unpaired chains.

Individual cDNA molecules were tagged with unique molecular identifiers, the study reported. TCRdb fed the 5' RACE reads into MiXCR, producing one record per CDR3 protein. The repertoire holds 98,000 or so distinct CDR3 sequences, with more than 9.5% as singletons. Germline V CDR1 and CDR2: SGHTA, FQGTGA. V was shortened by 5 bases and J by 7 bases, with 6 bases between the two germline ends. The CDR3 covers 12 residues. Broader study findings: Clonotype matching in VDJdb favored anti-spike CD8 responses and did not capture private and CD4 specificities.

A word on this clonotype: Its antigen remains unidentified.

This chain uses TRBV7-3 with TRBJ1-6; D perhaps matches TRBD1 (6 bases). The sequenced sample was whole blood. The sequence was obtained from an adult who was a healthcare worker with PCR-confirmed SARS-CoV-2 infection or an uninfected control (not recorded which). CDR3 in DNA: TGTGCCAGCAGCACAGGGAATTCACCCCTCCACTTT. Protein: CASSTGNSPLHF.